The clone carrying this TCR beta chain was seen many times. Its antigen is as yet unknown. These data are taken from a study of Graves' ophthalmopathy and Graves' hyperthyroidism. Across the whole study: At the time of initial diagnosis and before any treatment, peripheral blood was collected.

Beta-chain TCR CDR3 regions were amplified from RNA transcripts. Following a first-round RT-PCR that used HTBI primers, a second-round multiplex PCR was carried out. TCRdb re-called the multiplex PCR reads with MiXCR, one entry per CDR3 protein. The data hold 300,000 to 400,000 distinct CDR3 sequences, with about a sixth observed a single time. Study findings and constraints: Ophthalmopathy progression prediction by the model yielded a sensitivity of about 68% and a specificity of around 72%.

The study recruited hyperthyroidism patients aged 18 to 65 who were newly diagnosed, under 2 months' duration. Establishment of the diagnosis relied upon clinical symptoms, serum thyroxine, TRAb, thyroid ultrasound and orbital computed tomography. V lost 0 bases to trimming and J lost 2 bases; unmatched junction nucleotides: 4. The CDR3 has 15 residues. Germline V gives CDR1 MGHDK, CDR2 SYGVNS. This chain connects TRBV25-1 to TRBJ2-7; 7 bases match TRBD1. Sequences were obtained from peripheral blood. This receptor was taken from an adult woman with stable Graves' hyperthyroidism. CDR3 sequence (DNA): TGTGCCAGCAGTGAATATGGGCAGGGGGCCTACGAGCAGTACTTC. It translates to CASSEYGQGAYEQYF.